The rows below give T cell receptor beta chains drawn from one sample of a study of blood T cell repertoires in COVID-19. Only in-frame clones appear in the TCRdb table, and some are missing; sequencing was by immunoSEQ multiplex PCR. This sample has about 29,000 clones; 77% occur once, and the top ten carry almost 8%. Material for sequencing was peripheral blood. These receptor sequences come from a woman in her sixties or seventies with active or convalescent COVID-19. Each CDR3 is given with its conserved first and last residue. The D gene is left open where the match is weak. A clone size is listed for some rows: how often the clone was seen (once, few, many), or a class if it is expanded.

V,J,D,size,DNA,CDR3
TRBV19,TRBJ2-2,TRBD1,-,TGTGCCAGTAGCCGGGACAGGGCAAACACCGGGGAGCTGTTTTTT,CASSRDRANTGELFF
TRBV3-1/TRBV3-2,TRBJ2-5,-,-,TGTGCCAGCAGCCAGAATTGGGGCGCTCACCAAGAGACCCAGTACTTC,CASSQNWGAHQETQYF
TRBV29-1,TRBJ1-6,TRBD1,-,TGCAGCGTTGGCGACAGGGGAAGTTCACCCCTCCACTTT,CSVGDRGSSPLHF
TRBV3-1/TRBV3-2,TRBJ1-2,-,medium-sized,TGTGCCAGCAGTCCGACAGCTGGATCTTTTGGCTACACCTTC,CASSPTAGSFGYTF
TRBV7-9,TRBJ1-5,-,medium-sized,TGTGCCAGCAGCTTAGATGGGGGCAGCCCCTATCAGCCCCAGCATTTT,CASSLDGGSPYQPQHF
TRBV19,TRBJ2-3,-,-,TGTGCCAGTAGTATAGCCAGGGTAGATACGCAGTATTTT,CASSIARVDTQYF
TRBV10-3,TRBJ2-6,-,-,TGTGCCATCAGTGGCCATGATAGCTCTGGGGCCAACGTCCTGACTTTC,CAISGHDSSGANVLTF
TRBV7-2,TRBJ2-3,TRBD2,-,TGTGCCAGCAGCCGCGGACTAGCGGGAGCAGATACGCAGTATTTT,CASSRGLAGADTQYF
TRBV7-8,TRBJ2-2,TRBD2,-,TGTGCCAGCAGCTTAGCGCGTCTAGCGGGGGGGCGGGCGAACACCGGGGAGCTGTTTTTT,CASSLARLAGGRANTGELFF
TRBV10-3,TRBJ2-7,-,-,TGTGCCATCAGTGAGGCAGGAGGTTACGAGCAGTACTTC,CAISEAGGYEQYF
TRBV28,TRBJ1-2,TRBD1,few,TGTGCCAGCAGTTTTGGGACAGGGAGTGGATATGGCTACACCTTC,CASSFGTGSGYGYTF
TRBV25-1,TRBJ1-2,TRBD1,-,TGTGCCAGCAGGGGGGACAGGGGGCCTCGTGGCTACACCTTC,CASRGDRGPRGYTF
TRBV29-1,TRBJ1-1,-,few,TGCAGCGGAGGGACACCTGAAGCTTTCTTT,CSGGTPEAFF
TRBV11-2,TRBJ2-1,-,once,TGTGCCAGCAGCTTCCGTCAGAACTACAATGAGCAGTTCTTC,CASSFRQNYNEQFF
TRBV24-1,TRBJ1-4,TRBD1,-,TGTGCCACCAGTACTAACTCCGGACAGGTTGAAAAACTGTTTTTT,CATSTNSGQVEKLFF
TRBV24-1,TRBJ2-1,-,once,TGTGCCACCAGTGATTTTGGGGACACTTTCCCCTACAATGAGCAGTTCTTC,CATSDFGDTFPYNEQFF
TRBV10-1,TRBJ2-5,TRBD2,-,TGCGCCAGCAGTGAACATCCGCCGGGTGGTAGCGGGAGTCGCCAAGAGACCCAGTACTTC,CASSEHPPGGSGSRQETQYF
TRBV5-1,TRBJ2-1,TRBD1,-,TGCGCCAGCAGCTTGGGGACAGGGGGGTCCAATGAGCAGTTCTTC,CASSLGTGGSNEQFF
TRBV6-6,TRBJ1-5,-,-,TGTGCCAGCAGTTACCGAGGGGGTGGGGATCAGCCCCAGCATTTT,CASSYRGGGDQPQHF
TRBV5-6,TRBJ2-7,TRBD1,-,TGTGCCAGCAGCGGCGACAGGGGGAGGTCCTACGAGCAGTACTTC,CASSGDRGRSYEQYF
TRBV2,TRBJ2-3,TRBD2,-,TGTGCCGCGGGGACTAGCGGGATTGGAGATACGCAGTATTTT,CAAGTSGIGDTQYF
TRBV18,TRBJ2-3,-,-,TGTGCCAGCTCACCACCGGGAGTCCTCACAGATACGCAGTATTTT,CASSPPGVLTDTQYF
TRBV7-9,TRBJ2-7,-,-,TGTGCCAGCAGCTTAGCGTTCGGGAGTAGGAACGAGCAGTACTTC,CASSLAFGSRNEQYF
TRBV2,TRBJ1-6,TRBD1,-,TGTGCCAGCCGGGACAGATCTTCACCCCTCCACTTT,CASRDRSSPLHF
TRBV7-2,TRBJ1-2,TRBD1,-,TGTGCCAGCAGCTTAGCCCGGGACAGGGGCGATGGCTACACCTTC,CASSLARDRGDGYTF
TRBV12-3/TRBV12-4,TRBJ1-2,-,-,TGTGCCAGCGATGGGCCCGTTATGGGCTACACCTTC,CASDGPVMGYTF
TRBV19,TRBJ1-3,-,-,TGTGCCAGTAGAAGAGGGGGATCTGGAAACACCATATATTTT,CASRRGGSGNTIYF
TRBV6-2/TRBV6-3,TRBJ2-1,TRBD1,-,TGTGCCAGCAGTAACCGGGACAGGGGCTTTGGGAATGAGCAGTTCTTC,CASSNRDRGFGNEQFF
TRBV18,TRBJ2-1,-,-,TGTGCCAGCTCACCACCGGGGGGTCTCCTCTACAATGAGCAGTTCTTC,CASSPPGGLLYNEQFF
TRBV27,TRBJ1-5,-,-,TGTGCCAGCAGTTTTTCGGGGGGCAATCAGCCCCAGCATTTT,CASSFSGGNQPQHF
TRBV5-1,TRBJ2-7,-,-,TGCGCCAGCAGCCCTCGACAGCACGAGCAGTACTTC,CASSPRQHEQYF
TRBV5-1,TRBJ1-6,TRBD1,-,TGCGCCAGCAGCTTGGTCCAGGGGGCGGATTCACCCCTCCACTTT,CASSLVQGADSPLHF
TRBV27,TRBJ2-2,TRBD2,few,TGTGCCAGCAGCCGGCCAGCGGGAGCCGGGGAGCTGTTTTTT,CASSRPAGAGELFF
TRBV2,TRBJ2-3,TRBD1,-,TGTGCCAGCAGCGAAAGGGGACAGGGGAGGGGAGATACGCAGTATTTT,CASSERGQGRGDTQYF
TRBV4-1,TRBJ2-1,-,once,TGCGCCAGCAGCCAAGATGGGCAGGGTCATGAGCAGTTCTTC,CASSQDGQGHEQFF
TRBV28,TRBJ1-2,TRBD1,-,TGTGCCAGCACCCCGGGAGGGGGACAGGGGGTATGGAACTATGGCTACACCTTC,CASTPGGGQGVWNYGYTF
TRBV2,TRBJ1-2,-,-,TGTGCCAGCAGTGAAGCGCGTGGCTATGGCTACACCTTC,CASSEARGYGYTF
TRBV5-1,TRBJ2-1,TRBD1,-,TGCGCCAGCAGCTGGGACAGGGTAGGGTCCAATGAGCAGTTCTTC,CASSWDRVGSNEQFF
TRBV28,TRBJ1-2,TRBD1,-,TGTGCAACCAGCTCGTGGGGACAGAACTATGGCTACACCTTC,CATSSWGQNYGYTF
TRBV11-2,TRBJ2-4,-,-,TGTGCCAGCAGCTCGATCTGGGCTTCCTACATTCAGTACTTC,CASSSIWASYIQYF
TRBV6-6,TRBJ2-3,-,-,TGTGCCAGCGGGGTAAGGAGGCGGGGCACAGATACGCAGTATTTT,CASGVRRRGTDTQYF
TRBV11-2,TRBJ2-5,-,-,TGTGCCAGCAGCCGGCAGGGTAGTCGGTCGGATGAGACCCAGTACTTC,CASSRQGSRSDETQYF
TRBV19,TRBJ2-1,TRBD2,-,TGTGCCAGTCGATCTCGGGGAGCGGGGTTGGGGAATGAGCAGTTCTTC,CASRSRGAGLGNEQFF
TRBV24-1,TRBJ2-1,TRBD2,-,TGTGCCACCAGTGATGAAAATGGCGGGAGGGAGCCCGATGAGCAGTTCTTC,CATSDENGGREPDEQFF
TRBV15,TRBJ2-5,-,few,TGTGCCACCAGCGCGGGACAGCTCCAAGAGACCCAGTACTTC,CATSAGQLQETQYF
TRBV4-1,TRBJ1-2,TRBD1,few,TGCGCCAGCAGCCAAGGTGCTCAGGGACAGAACTATGGCTACACCTTC,CASSQGAQGQNYGYTF
TRBV13,TRBJ2-3,TRBD2,-,TGTGCCAGCAGCCGAGGCAAGCGGGGGGGCCGCGGCACAGATACGCAGTATTTT,CASSRGKRGGRGTDTQYF
TRBV19,TRBJ1-3,-,-,TGTGCCAGCATCACGACAGGCTCTGGAAACACCATATATTTT,CASITTGSGNTIYF
TRBV24-1,TRBJ1-2,-,few,TGTGCCACCAGTGGAGGTCACGGCTACACCTTC,CATSGGHGYTF
TRBV6-2/TRBV6-3,TRBJ2-1,TRBD2,-,TGTGCCAGCAGCTTACTAGCGGGAAGGTACAATGAGCAGTTCTTC,CASSLLAGRYNEQFF
TRBV19,TRBJ1-2,TRBD1,-,TGTGCCAGTAGTACACCGTTCCCACAGGGGCGAGGAAGTGGCTACACCTTC,CASSTPFPQGRGSGYTF
TRBV28,TRBJ2-3,-,few,TGTGCCAGCAGTGCATTGGACTCGGCCACAGATACGCAGTATTTT,CASSALDSATDTQYF
TRBV29-1,TRBJ2-3,TRBD2,-,TGCAGCGTTGATTTCGCGGGAGGGATCACAGATACGCAGTATTTT,CSVDFAGGITDTQYF
TRBV6-1,TRBJ1-5,TRBD1,-,TGTGCCAGCAGTGAATTGACAGGGTATCAGCCCCAGCATTTT,CASSELTGYQPQHF
TRBV4-1,TRBJ1-3,-,few,TGCGCCAGCAGCTCCTCCCTAGGTCTCTTCCGCAAAGTAAAGCCTGGAAACACCATATATTTT,CASSSSLGLFRKVKPGNTIYF
TRBV5-1,TRBJ1-2,-,-,TGCGCCAGCAGCTTCTTCGTCGCAGATCCCTATGGCTACACCTTC,CASSFFVADPYGYTF
TRBV19,TRBJ2-3,TRBD2,-,TGTGCCAGTAGTCGGAGCGGGAGTTTTGGGGATACGCAGTATTTT,CASSRSGSFGDTQYF
TRBV10-3,TRBJ1-4,TRBD1,-,TGTGCCATCAGCCGGACAGGGCCTGGTGAAAAACTGTTTTTT,CAISRTGPGEKLFF
TRBV10-1,TRBJ2-1,TRBD2,-,TGCGCCAGCAGTGATGGCCAGCGGGAGTTATACAATGAGCAGTTCTTC,CASSDGQRELYNEQFF
TRBV15,TRBJ2-3,-,once,TGTGCCACCAGCAGAACTGCGGATACGCAGTATTTT,CATSRTADTQYF